A single count supports the clone carrying this T cell receptor beta chain. Its antigen remains unidentified. The source of the sample is a study of CD8+ T cells in alopecia areata. Regarding the study as a whole: Persistence during tofacitinib was seen for many expanded lesional clones in scalp and blood. Normal skin contains resident alphabeta T cells, and these are also sequenced in scalp samples.

RNA extraction was followed by reverse transcription into cDNA, which acted as the sequencing template. The protocol was immunoSEQ multiplex PCR, while the TCRdb copy is restricted to in-frame clones and leaves out a portion. The profile shows fewer than 350,000 clones, 58% of them singletons. The treatment here: oral pan-JAK inhibitor, 5-10 mg twice daily. CDR3 size: 15 residues. V was shortened by 2 bases and J by 4 bases, with 17 bases between the two germline ends. Germline V gene data show CDR1 as GTSNPN and CDR2 as SVGIG (reference sequence). The specimen was CD4+ T cells sorted from blood, collected at week 24, from a patient treated with tofacitinib. This rearrangement joins TRBV30 to TRBJ1-1, with unresolved D. The clonotype originates from a human donor with alopecia areata. The CDR3 DNA sequence: TGTGCCTGGAGTTCACAAGCCGGACGGCCCACTGAAGCTTTCTTT. Translation gives CAWSSQAGRPTEAFF.